This TCR beta chain was captured in a study of blood T cell repertoires in COVID-19. Study in general: COVID-19 samples from acute and convalescent phases originated in the United States, Italy and Spain. Sources were T cells, B-cell-depleted T cells, or PBMCs; the material itself was cDNA or gDNA.

The authors' processing: Quantification of nucleated cells was approximated via reference gene primer amplification. This table comes from immunoSEQ multiplex PCR, and its TCRdb copy is limited to in-frame clones, with some not included. V and J calls plus clone size are reproduced from that table; the DNA served to infer D and trimming. The table includes over 60,000 clones, around 74% detected once. The germline CDR1 and CDR2 sequences are SGHDT and YYEEEE. CDR3 length: 14 residues. V was shortened by 4 bases and J by 4 bases, with 15 bases between the two germline ends. Seattle participants joined during active infection and were tracked over time.

This receptor was taken from a man aged 55-75 years with COVID-19, enrolled during active disease. The gene calls are TRBV5-6 and TRBJ2-7, with a tentative D call TRBD1 (5 bases). Sequenced material: peripheral blood. The CDR3: CASSGLGVGYEQYF. In DNA, the CDR3 is TGTGCCAGCAGCGGATTAGGGGTCGGTTACGAGCAGTACTTC.